The table lists the clone carrying this TCR beta chain with a few counts. Antigen unknown. Data came from immunoSEQ multiplex PCR; TCRdb stores just in-frame clones and leaves some out. Altogether over 700,000 clones are present, 72% being singletons, with the ten largest covering less than 2%. This sample is drawn from a study of shared clonotypes between healthy human individuals. Study results and limitations: Although depth was large, rarefaction showed that sequencing of the sorted subsets was incomplete. Expectations were that clonotype sharing among donors would be affected by sequencing depth.

A CD45RA+ naive subset and a CD45RA-negative memory subset were split from CD4+ cells. The CDR3 totals 15 residues. V was trimmed by 5 bases and J by 6 bases, leaving 16 bases between them. CDR1 is SGHTA, CDR2 FQGTGA, per germline. J is TRBJ2-2 and V is TRBV7-3, with D perhaps being TRBD1 or TRBD2 (5 bases each). Sequenced: memory CD4+ T cells sorted from blood. Subset noted: CD45RA-negative fraction. The origin of this receptor is a woman aged 25 to 39 in good health. The CDR3 DNA follows: TGTGCCAGCAGCCCAGGGTGGTCGGGGTCCGGGGAGCTGTTTTTT. This gives the protein CASSPGWSGSGELFF.